This T cell receptor beta chain emerged from a study of T cell changes during pregnancy in multiple sclerosis. This CDR3 spans 14 amino acids. Per the germline V gene, CDR1 is MDHEN and CDR2 is SYDVKM. Trimming removed 5 bases from V and 1 base from J, with 11 bases in between. Clones were read by immunoSEQ multiplex PCR, and TCRdb kept only the in-frame ones, dropping some. The data contain about 32,000 clones, 80% to 90% of them seen just once; the ten biggest clones take up approximately 10%. The sequence derives from a female donor with multiple sclerosis, enrolled in a pregnancy study. The chain is built from TRBV28 and TRBJ1-1; TRBD1 might be the D (5 bases). The sample was CD8+ T cells from peripheral blood mononuclear cells, taken in the second trimester of pregnancy. Here the CDR3 reads CASSQYQGNTEAFF. Written as DNA, the CDR3 is TGTGCCAGCAGTCAGTATCAGGGGAACACTGAAGCTTTCTTT.